The clone carrying this TCR beta chain showed up just a few times. The data are from a study of CD8+CD57+ T cells in acquired aplastic anemia. This CDR3 region has 17 residues. J was trimmed by 4 bases and V by 4 bases; bases with no gene match: 14. Per germline, CDR1 LNHNV and CDR2 YYDKDF (reference sequence). TCR beta VDJ and CDR3 profiles were obtained from a genomic DNA template. Using its own MiXCR run on the reads, TCRdb lists one record per CDR3 protein. The sample has about 190,000 distinct CDR3 sequences, about half seen once; the top ten hold about a sixth. The gene calls are TRBV15 and TRBJ2-7; 9 nucleotides match TRBD1. Input material: sorted CD4+, CD8+, or CD8+CD57+ T cells (not recorded which) from PBMCs. This TCR derives from a human donor in good health, serving as a control. Here the CDR3 reads CATSTQYGGGQGYEQYF. Here the CDR3 DNA reads TGTGCCACCAGCACCCAATACGGTGGGGGACAGGGTTACGAGCAGTACTTC.